This TCR beta chain was obtained from a study of read filtering for tumor transcriptome and immune sequencing. Study-level information: Patients were about 18 male and about 15 female, mean age around 66 years, range about 47 to 85. DNase treatment preceded whole-transcriptome library preparation. TCR-mapped reads were about 4.05 to 10.27 million with IR-seq versus about 85 to 1,300 with RNA-seq.

Notes on this clonotype: What it binds is not known.

The study's findings and limits: IR-seq captured clonotypes deeper and more reliably than RNA-seq.

From approximately 430 ng of RNA, a library with molecular barcoded alpha/delta and beta/gamma adaptors was made. Each CDR3 protein is one row after TCRdb ran MiXCR on the reads. The sample has approximately 90,000 distinct CDR3 sequences, roughly an eighth seen once. This sequence originates from a donor at least 40 years old with multiple myeloma. The sequencing sample was made of a population of CD138-negative cells sorted from bone marrow.

CDR3 DNA: TGTGCCAGCAGTGAATCGGTGTGGAGCTCCTACAATGAGCAGTTCTTC. Amino acid sequence: CASSESVWSSYNEQFF. The V gene is TRBV2, the J gene TRBJ2-1; no definite D call. The V gene's germline CDR1 is SNHLY and CDR2 FYNNEI. The CDR3 has 16 residues. V was clipped by 2 bases and J by 0 bases, with 11 bases between them.